This T cell receptor beta chain comes out of a study of blood T cell repertoires in COVID-19. Overall study context: The United States, Italy and Spain supplied acute and convalescent COVID-19 samples. T cells, B-cell-depleted T cells, or PBMCs supplied cDNA or gDNA.

Germline CDR1 and CDR2: SGHRS and YFSETQ. The V and J ends lost 2 bases and 2 bases respectively, with 10 bases between them. The CDR3 is made up of 14 amino acids. The authors' processing: From reference gene primer amplification, estimates of nucleated cell counts were derived. The repertoire was sequenced with immunoSEQ multiplex PCR; TCRdb's copy has only in-frame clones and lacks some. V and J calls and clone size are as listed in that table; D and trimming were resolved from the DNA. The table shows about 100,000 clones, with 91% occurring only once. This receptor was taken from a man aged 45-60 years with acute or convalescent COVID-19. The sample was peripheral blood. V gene TRBV5-1 combines with J gene TRBJ1-1, with D hard to call. As DNA, the CDR3 is TGCGCCAGCAGCTTAAGGGCGGGAAACACTGAAGCTTTCTTT. Translated, it gives CASSLRAGNTEAFF.